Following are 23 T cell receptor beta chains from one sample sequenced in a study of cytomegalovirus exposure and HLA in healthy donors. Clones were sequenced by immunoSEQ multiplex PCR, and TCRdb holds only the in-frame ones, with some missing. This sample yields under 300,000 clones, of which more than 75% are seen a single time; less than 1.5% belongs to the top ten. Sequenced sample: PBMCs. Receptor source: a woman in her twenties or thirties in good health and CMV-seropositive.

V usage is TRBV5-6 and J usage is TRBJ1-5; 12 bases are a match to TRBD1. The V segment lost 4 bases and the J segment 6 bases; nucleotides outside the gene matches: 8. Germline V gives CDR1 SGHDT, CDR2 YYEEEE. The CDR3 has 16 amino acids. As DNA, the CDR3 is TGTGCCAGCAGCGTGGGACAGGGGGCTTTTGTTCAGCCCCAGCATTTT. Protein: CASSVGQGAFVQPQHF.

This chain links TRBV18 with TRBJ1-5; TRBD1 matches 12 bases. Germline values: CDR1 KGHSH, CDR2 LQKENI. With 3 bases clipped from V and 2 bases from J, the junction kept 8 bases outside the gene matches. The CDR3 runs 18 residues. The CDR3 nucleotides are TGTGCCAGCTCACCGAAGGGACAGGGGGCGCTGGGCAATCAGCCCCAGCATTTT. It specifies CASSPKGQGALGNQPQHF.

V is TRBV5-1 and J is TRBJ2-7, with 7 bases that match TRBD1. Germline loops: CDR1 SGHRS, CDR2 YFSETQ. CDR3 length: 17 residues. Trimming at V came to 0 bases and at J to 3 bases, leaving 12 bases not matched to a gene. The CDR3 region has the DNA TGCGCCAGCAGCTTGGTAGGTCGGGGACAGCCGGTCTACGAGCAGTACTTC. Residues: CASSLVGRGQPVYEQYF.

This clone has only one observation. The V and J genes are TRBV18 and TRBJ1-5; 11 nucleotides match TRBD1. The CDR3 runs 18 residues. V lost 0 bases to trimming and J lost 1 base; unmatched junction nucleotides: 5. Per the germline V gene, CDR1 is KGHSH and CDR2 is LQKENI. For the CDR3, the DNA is TGTGCCAGCTCACCACCGGGACAGGGGGTAGCGAGCAATCAGCCCCAGCATTTT. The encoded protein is CASSPPGQGVASNQPQHF.

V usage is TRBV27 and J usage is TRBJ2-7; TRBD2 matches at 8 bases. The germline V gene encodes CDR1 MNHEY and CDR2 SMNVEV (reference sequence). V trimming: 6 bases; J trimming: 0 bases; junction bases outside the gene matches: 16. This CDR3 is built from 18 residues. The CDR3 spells CASSLVGGREALSYEQYF. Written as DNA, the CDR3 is TGTGCCAGCAGCTTGGTAGGCGGGCGGGAGGCCCTCTCCTACGAGCAGTACTTC.

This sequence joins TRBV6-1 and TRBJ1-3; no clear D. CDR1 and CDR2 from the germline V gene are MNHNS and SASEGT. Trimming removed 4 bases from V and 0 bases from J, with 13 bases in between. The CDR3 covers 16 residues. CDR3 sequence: CASSAQSAVSGNTIYF. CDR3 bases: TGTGCCAGCAGTGCACAGTCAGCTGTCTCTGGAAACACCATATATTTT.

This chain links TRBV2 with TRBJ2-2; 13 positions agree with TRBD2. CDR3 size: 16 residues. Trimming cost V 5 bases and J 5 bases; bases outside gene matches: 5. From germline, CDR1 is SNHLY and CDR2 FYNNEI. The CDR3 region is CASSIGGLAGTGELFF. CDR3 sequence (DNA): TGTGCCAGCAGTATCGGGGGACTAGCGGGAACCGGGGAGCTGTTTTTT.

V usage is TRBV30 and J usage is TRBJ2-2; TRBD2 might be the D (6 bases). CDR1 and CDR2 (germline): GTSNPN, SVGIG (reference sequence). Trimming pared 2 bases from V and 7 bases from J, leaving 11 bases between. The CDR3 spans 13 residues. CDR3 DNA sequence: TGTGCCTGGAGTATAGCGGCGATCGGGGAGCTGTTTTTT. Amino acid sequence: CAWSIAAIGELFF.

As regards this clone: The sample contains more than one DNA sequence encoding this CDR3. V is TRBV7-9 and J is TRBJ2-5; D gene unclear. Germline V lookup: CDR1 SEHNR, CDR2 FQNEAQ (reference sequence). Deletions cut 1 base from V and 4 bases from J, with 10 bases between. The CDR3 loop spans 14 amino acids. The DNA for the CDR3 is TGTGCCAGCAGCTTAGGAGGAATTGGAGAGACCCAGTACTTC. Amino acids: CASSLGGIGETQYF. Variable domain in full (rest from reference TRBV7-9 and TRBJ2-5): DTGVSQNPRHKITKRGQNVTFRCDPISEHNRLYWYRQTLGQGPEFLTYFQNEAQLEKSRLLSDRFSAERPKGSFSTLEIQRTEQGDSAMYLCASSLGGIGETQYFGPGTRLLVL.

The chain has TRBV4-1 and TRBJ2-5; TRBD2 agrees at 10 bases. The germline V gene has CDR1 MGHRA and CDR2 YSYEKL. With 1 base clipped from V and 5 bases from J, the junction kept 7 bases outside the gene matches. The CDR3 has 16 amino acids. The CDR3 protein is CASSQVLAGVRETQYF. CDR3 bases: TGCGCCAGCAGCCAAGTCCTAGCGGGAGTCCGGGAGACCCAGTACTTC.

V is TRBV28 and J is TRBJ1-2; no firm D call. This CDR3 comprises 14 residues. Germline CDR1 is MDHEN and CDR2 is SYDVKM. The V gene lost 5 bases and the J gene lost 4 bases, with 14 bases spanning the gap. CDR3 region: CASSPPAGFYGYTF. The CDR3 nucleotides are TGTGCCAGCAGTCCCCCGGCAGGTTTCTATGGCTACACCTTC.

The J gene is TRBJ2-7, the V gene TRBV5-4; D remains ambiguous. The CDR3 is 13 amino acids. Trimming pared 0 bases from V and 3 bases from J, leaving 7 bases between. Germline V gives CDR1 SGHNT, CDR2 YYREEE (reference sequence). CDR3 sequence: CASSLDRIYEQYF. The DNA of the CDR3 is TGTGCCAGCAGCTTGGACAGAATCTACGAGCAGTACTTC.

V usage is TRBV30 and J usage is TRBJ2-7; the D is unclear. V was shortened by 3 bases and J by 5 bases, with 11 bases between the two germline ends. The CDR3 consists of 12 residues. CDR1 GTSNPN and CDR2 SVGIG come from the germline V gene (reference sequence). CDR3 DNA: TGTGCCTGGAGCGCGAATCGCAACGAGCAGTACTTC. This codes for CAWSANRNEQYF.

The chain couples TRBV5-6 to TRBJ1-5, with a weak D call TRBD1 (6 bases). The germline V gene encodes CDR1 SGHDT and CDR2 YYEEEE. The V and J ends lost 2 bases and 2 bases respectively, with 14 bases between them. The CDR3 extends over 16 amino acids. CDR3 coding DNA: TGTGCCAGCAGCTTTTTGGGGGCAGGAGGCAATCAGCCCCAGCATTTT. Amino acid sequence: CASSFLGAGGNQPQHF.

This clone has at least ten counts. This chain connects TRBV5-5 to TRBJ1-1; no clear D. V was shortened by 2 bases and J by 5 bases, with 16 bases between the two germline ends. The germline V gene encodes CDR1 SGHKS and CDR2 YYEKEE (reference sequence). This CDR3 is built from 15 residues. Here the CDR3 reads CASSFRRSVVTEAFF. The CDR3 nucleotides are TGTGCCAGCAGCTTTCGGCGGAGTGTGGTGACTGAAGCTTTCTTT. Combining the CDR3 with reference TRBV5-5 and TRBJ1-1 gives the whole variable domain DAGVTQSPTHLIKTRGQQVTLRCSPISGHKSVSWYQQVLGQGPQFIFQYYEKEERGRGNFPDRFSARQFPNYSSELNVNALLLGDSALYLCASSFRRSVVTEAFFGQGTRLTVV.

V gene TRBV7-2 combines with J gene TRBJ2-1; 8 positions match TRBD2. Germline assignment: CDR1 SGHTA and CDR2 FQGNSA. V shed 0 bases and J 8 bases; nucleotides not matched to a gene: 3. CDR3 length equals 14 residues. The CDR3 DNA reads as TGTGCCAGCAGCTTAGCGACTAGCGTCCATGAGCAGTTCTTC. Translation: CASSLATSVHEQFF.

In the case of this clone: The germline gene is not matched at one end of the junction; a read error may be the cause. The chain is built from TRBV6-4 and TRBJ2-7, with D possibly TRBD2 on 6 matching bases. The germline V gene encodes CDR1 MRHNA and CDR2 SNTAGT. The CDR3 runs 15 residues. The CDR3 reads CASNQEAGTSDEQYF. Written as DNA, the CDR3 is TGTGCCAGCAACCAGGAGGCGGGAACCTCCGACGAGCAGTACTTC.

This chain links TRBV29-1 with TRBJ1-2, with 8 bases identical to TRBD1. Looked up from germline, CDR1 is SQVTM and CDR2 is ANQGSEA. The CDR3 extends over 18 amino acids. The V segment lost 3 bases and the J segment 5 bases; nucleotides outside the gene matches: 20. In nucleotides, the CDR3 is TGCAGCGTTGATCGTAACTTCCAAAGGGGACAGGTTCAATATGGCTACACCTTC. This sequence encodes CSVDRNFQRGQVQYGYTF.

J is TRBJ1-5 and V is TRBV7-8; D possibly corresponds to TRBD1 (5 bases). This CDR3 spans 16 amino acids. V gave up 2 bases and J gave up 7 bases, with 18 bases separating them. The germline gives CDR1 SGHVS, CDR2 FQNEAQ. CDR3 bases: TGTGCCAGCAGCTTACCGCCTTTCCAGGGTAACCAGCCCCAGCATTTT. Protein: CASSLPPFQGNQPQHF.

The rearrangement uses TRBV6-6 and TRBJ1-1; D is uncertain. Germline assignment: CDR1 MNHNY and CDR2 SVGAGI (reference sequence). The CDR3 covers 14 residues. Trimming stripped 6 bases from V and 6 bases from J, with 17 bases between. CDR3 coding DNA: TGTGCCAGCAGCCTAATGACCCTGAGCGCTGAAGCTTTCTTT. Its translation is CASSLMTLSAEAFF.

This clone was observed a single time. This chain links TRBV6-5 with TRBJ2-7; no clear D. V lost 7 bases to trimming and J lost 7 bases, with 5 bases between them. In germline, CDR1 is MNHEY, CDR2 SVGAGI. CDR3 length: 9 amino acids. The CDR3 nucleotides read TGTGCCAGCACACGGGAGCAGTACTTC. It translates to CASTREQYF.

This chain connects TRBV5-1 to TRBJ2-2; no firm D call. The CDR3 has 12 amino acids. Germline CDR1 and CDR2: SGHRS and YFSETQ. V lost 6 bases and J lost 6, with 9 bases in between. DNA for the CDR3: TGCGCCAGCACTGTGCGGTCCGGGGAGCTGTTTTTT. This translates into CASTVRSGELFF.

The CDR3 sequence: CASSPMQGGYEQYF. In DNA, the CDR3 is TGTGCCAGCAGCCCGATGCAGGGCGGCTACGAGCAGTACTTC. The chain combines TRBV5-5 with TRBJ2-7; D is perhaps TRBD1 (5 bases). CDR3 size: 14 residues. Germline-derived CDR1 and CDR2 are SGHKS and YYEKEE (reference sequence). Trimming cost V 4 bases and J 3 bases, with 14 bases left between them.